This TCR beta chain was sequenced in a study of blood T cell repertoires in COVID-19. The table came from immunoSEQ multiplex PCR; TCRdb's copy has only in-frame clones and leaves some out. The profile covers under 150,000 clones, with roughly 90% appearing a single time and roughly 2.1% taken by the ten largest. Germline V gives CDR1 LGHDT, CDR2 YNNKEL (reference sequence). The CDR3 sequence is 15 residues long. V lost 4 bases and J lost 4, with 16 bases in between. Sequencing was performed on peripheral blood. The chain employs TRBV3-1 (or the pseudogene TRBV3-2) and TRBJ1-1; D might be TRBD1 (6 bases). The source is a man in his 70s with active COVID-19. The CDR3 sequence: CASSRPGQGFTEAFF. For the CDR3, the DNA is TGTGCCAGCAGCCGACCGGGACAAGGTTTCACTGAAGCTTTCTTT.